Listed below are T cell receptor beta chains from one sample, sequenced in a study of blood T cell repertoires in COVID-19. Profiled with immunoSEQ multiplex PCR; TCRdb holds only in-frame clones, not every one. The sample lists 160,000 or so clones, roughly four fifths occurring once. The specimen was peripheral blood. These receptors all stem from a woman older than 75 with acute or convalescent COVID-19. CDR3s leave out the opening cysteine and the closing phenylalanine or tryptophan.

J	V	CDR3
TRBJ2-5	TRBV6-1	ASSESHLTGGWRETQY
TRBJ1-1	TRBV3-1/TRBV3-2	ASSPTGGRTEAF
TRBJ1-5	TRBV6-5	ASRRTQGLGQPQH
TRBJ2-1	TRBV3-1/TRBV3-2	ASRGAGRMSYNEQF
TRBJ2-1	TRBV4-2	ASSQDAAGGPYNEQF
TRBJ2-1	TRBV18	ASSSLAGITGHNEQF
TRBJ2-2	TRBV7-3	ASSLVPGQGNTGELF
TRBJ2-1	TRBV9	ASSVVTSGNEQF
TRBJ2-7	TRBV7-2	ASSLSSYEQY
TRBJ2-3	TRBV7-3	ASSSGEDSDTQY